This T cell receptor (beta chain) came from a study of CD8 T cells in ankylosing spondylitis. MiXCR, applied by TCRdb to the 5' RACE reads, yields one record per CDR3 protein. This table holds over 200,000 distinct CDR3 sequences, about 11% found once. V lost 0 bases and J 6 bases, leaving 13 bases between the germline ends. This CDR3 is 15 amino acids long. Per the germline V gene, CDR1 is SGHAT and CDR2 is FQNNGV. This clonotype was detected many times. V and J are TRBV11-2 and TRBJ2-3; no clear D gene. The sample taken for sequencing was blood, either unsorted or a sorted T cell fraction (not recorded which). The receptor comes from a male donor with ankylosing spondylitis or in good health (not recorded which). The CDR3 DNA sequence: TGTGCCAGCAGCTTAGATGGGGTAGCCGGCGATACGCAGTATTTT. Encoded protein: CASSLDGVAGDTQYF.